This T cell receptor (beta chain) was found in a study of cytomegalovirus exposure and HLA in healthy donors. Study observations and caveats: A subsequent analysis found that TCR clusters from the first cohort also tended to co-occur in the 90 to 150 validation repertoires, with roughly 95% of cluster scores above 0. Among the CMV-associated chains, a few were confirmed in vitro as specific for CMV antigens.

The CDR3 spans 15 residues. Germline values: CDR1 SGHRS, CDR2 YFSETQ. After removal of 7 bases from V and 7 bases from J, the junction contained 9 bases not matched to a gene. About this clone itself: Its antigen is unknown.

TCRdb's table, derived via immunoSEQ multiplex PCR, lists solely in-frame clones and lacks some. The sample consists of hundreds of thousands of clones, 75% to 90% of them appearing once. The rearrangement joins TRBV5-1 to TRBJ2-1; the match to TRBD1 covers 12 bases. The sequenced material came from PBMCs. The sequence derives from a woman in her late teens or twenties in good health and CMV-seronegative. The CDR3 region has the DNA TGCGCCAGCTCCTTGGGGACAGGGGGCTTGAATGAGCAGTTCTTC. It translates to CASSLGTGGLNEQFF.